Presented here are 13 T cell receptor beta chains from one specimen sequenced in a study of beta chain features in type 1 diabetes. Findings and limits, study-wide: For Type 1 diabetes patients, all four CD4+ subsets carried TCRB CDR3s that were moderately but significantly shorter.

Every bit of the isolated RNA underwent reverse transcription, so sequencing read expressed TCRB transcripts. Generated by immunoSEQ multiplex PCR, the TCRdb table keeps only in-frame clones and is missing some. The data contain a few hundred thousand clones, approximately 15% of them singletons. The antigens these receptors bind are not known. Material for sequencing was naive CD4+ T cells from blood. Receptors originate from a man aged 30 to 39 with type 1 diabetes.

This clone was seen at least ten times. The chain combines TRBV30 with TRBJ2-1; tentatively, D is TRBD1 (6 bases). Germline assignment: CDR1 GTSNPN and CDR2 SVGIG (reference sequence). Trimming left V 7 bases short and J 8 bases short, with 15 bases between. The CDR3 runs to 12 residues. DNA of the CDR3: TGTGCCTCCCAGGGACATTTGGATGAGCAGTTCTTC. The encoded protein is CASQGHLDEQFF.

This clone has only a few counts. The chain couples TRBV11-2 to TRBJ2-3; D is unresolved. This CDR3 comprises 12 residues. Germline assignment: CDR1 SGHAT and CDR2 FQNNGV. The germline V and J ends were trimmed by 6 bases and 0 bases, with 4 bases remaining between them. The CDR3 sequence: CASRTSTDTQYF. In DNA form, the CDR3 reads TGTGCCAGCAGGACTAGCACAGATACGCAGTATTTT.

The chain is built from TRBV10-3 and TRBJ2-7; a possible D gene is TRBD1 (5 bases). The CDR3 is 13 residues long. The V gene's germline CDR1 is ENHRY and CDR2 SYGVKD. V lost 11 bases to trimming and J lost 7 bases, with 21 bases between them. Here the CDR3 reads CAARKVGALEQYF. CDR3 sequence (DNA): TGTGCCGCCCGGAAGGTAGGGGCCTTGGAGCAGTACTTC.

The DNA of the CDR3 is TGTGCCAGCACCGGGAGGGCCCCCCAAGAGACCCAGTACTTC. This gives the protein CASTGRAPQETQYF. This chain links TRBV6-1 with TRBJ2-5, with TRBD2 identical over 8 bases. Germline V gene lookup returns CDR1 MNHNS and CDR2 SASEGT. The CDR3 totals 14 residues. V trimming: 7 bases; J trimming: 1 base; junction bases outside the gene matches: 5.

CDR3 amino acids: CAISEQTADTYGYTF. CDR3 DNA sequence: TGTGCCATCAGTGAGCAGACAGCTGATACCTATGGCTACACCTTC. The chain joins TRBV10-3 to TRBJ1-2, with a tentative D call TRBD1 (5 bases). The CDR3 covers 15 residues. The germline V gene has CDR1 ENHRY and CDR2 SYGVKD. The V end was cut by 2 bases, the J end by 4 bases, with 14 bases between.

This clone was seen only a few times. The genes are TRBV30 and TRBJ1-1; the match to TRBD1 covers 8 bases. This CDR3 comprises 13 residues. From germline, CDR1 is GTSNPN and CDR2 SVGIG (reference sequence). Trimming removed 4 bases from V and 6 bases from J; junction bases left unmatched: 7. The DNA of the CDR3 is TGTGCCTGGAACCCAGGACAGGGCGCTGAAGCTTTCTTT. Its translation: CAWNPGQGAEAFF.

The chain is built from TRBV19 and TRBJ1-1; possible D gene TRBD1, 6 bases. The length of the CDR3 is 12 residues. Trimming cost V 5 bases and J 5 bases, with 9 bases left between them. Germline V CDR1 and CDR2: LNHDA, SQIVND (reference sequence). CDR3 protein: CASSDRMTEAFF. CDR3 coding DNA: TGTGCCAGTAGTGACAGGATGACTGAAGCTTTCTTT.

This clone turned up a few times. The chain carries TRBV11-2 and TRBJ1-2, with D maybe TRBD1 (5 bases). This CDR3 is built from 15 residues. CDR1 is SGHAT and CDR2 is FQNNGV in the germline V gene. Between the trimmed V and J ends, which lost 4 bases and 4 bases, there was a span of 16 bases. Written as DNA, the CDR3 is TGTGCCAGCAGCTCGGGCGGGGTCGGGGCCTATGGCTACACCTTC. Protein: CASSSGGVGAYGYTF.

The rearrangement uses TRBV9 and TRBJ2-3, with 7 bases fitting TRBD2. The CDR3 length is 16 residues. The germline gives CDR1 SGDLS, CDR2 YYNGEE. V was clipped by 0 bases and J by 3 bases; unmatched bases: 7. The CDR3 here is CASSVAPAGGTDTQYF. In DNA form, the CDR3 reads TGTGCCAGCAGCGTAGCCCCCGCCGGGGGGACAGATACGCAGTATTTT.

J is TRBJ1-5 and V is TRBV6-5, with TRBD1 as a possible D gene (5 bases). V was shortened by 2 bases and J by 6 bases, with 11 bases between the two germline ends. CDR3 size: 14 residues. In germline, CDR1 is MNHEY, CDR2 SVGAGI. CDR3 sequence: CASSYAGKGQPQHF. In DNA, the CDR3 is TGTGCCAGCAGTTACGCAGGGAAGGGTCAGCCCCAGCATTTT.

J is TRBJ1-4 and V is TRBV9; no firm D call. The CDR3 length is 16 residues. Germline CDR1 and CDR2: SGDLS and YYNGEE. Trimming pared 6 bases from V and 2 bases from J, leaving 17 bases between. CDR3 DNA sequence: TGTGCCAGCACCCGACAAGCGGGGAGTACTAATGAAAAACTGTTTTTT. Its protein product is CASTRQAGSTNEKLFF.

V usage is TRBV7-9 and J usage is TRBJ1-6; D gene unclear. V lost 4 bases to trimming and J lost 12 bases, with 7 bases between them. The CDR3 covers 11 residues. CDR1 SEHNR and CDR2 FQNEAQ come from the germline V gene (reference sequence). CDR3 in DNA: TGTGCCAGCAGCTCCGAGGGACCCCTCCACTTT. Protein sequence: CASSSEGPLHF.

This clone was detected only a few times. J is TRBJ2-7 and V is TRBV11-2; 9 nucleotides align to TRBD1. The junction had 10 bases not matched to a gene; V was cut back by 6 bases and J by 4 bases. The CDR3 consists of 15 residues. Germline CDR1 and CDR2: SGHAT and FQNNGV. DNA of the CDR3: TGTGCCAGCAGACTCAGCTGGGACAGGGTTTACGAGCAGTACTTC. This codes for CASRLSWDRVYEQYF.